The 2 T cell receptor beta chains reported below all come from one sample, sequenced in a study of beta chain features in type 1 diabetes. Isolated RNA was reverse transcribed in full, so expressed TCRB transcripts were sequenced. Some clones are missing from TCRdb's copy, which holds only in-frame ones; the method was immunoSEQ multiplex PCR. Of 130,000 to 150,000 clones listed, 6.9% are singletons. What was sequenced was central memory CD4+ T cells from blood. All receptors derive from a woman in her twenties or thirties in good health.

As concerns this clone: Other nucleotide sequences in the sample specify the same CDR3. J is TRBJ1-1 and V is TRBV19, with D uncertain. Germline CDR1 and CDR2: LNHDA and SQIVND (reference sequence). V was trimmed by 3 bases and J by 1 base, leaving 6 bases between them. The CDR3 runs 13 residues. CDR3 coding DNA: TGTGCCAGTAGTATTGGGAGGAACACTGAAGCTTTCTTT. Its protein product is CASSIGRNTEAFF.

The V call is TRBV14, the J call TRBJ2-7; weak D call: TRBD2 (7 bases). Trimming took 3 bases from V and 9 from J, leaving 18 bases between them. The CDR3 contains 14 residues. From germline, CDR1 is SGHDN and CDR2 FVKESK. This chain's CDR3 is CASSQAGAIRSQYF. Here the CDR3 DNA reads TGTGCCAGCAGCCAGGCGGGGGCCATACGATCGCAGTACTTC. The entire variable domain, with the rest obtained from reference TRBV14 and TRBJ2-7, is as follows: EAGVTQFPSHSVIEKGQTVTLRCDPISGHDNLYWYRRVMGKEIKFLLHFVKESKQDESGMPNNRFLAERTGGTYSTLKVQPAELEDSGVYFCASSQAGAIRSQYFGPGTRLTVT.